This passage covers 30 T cell receptor beta chains from one sample sequenced in a study of blood T cell repertoires in COVID-19. Sequenced by immunoSEQ multiplex PCR; TCRdb stores in-frame clones only, minus some. The data contain some 300,000 clones, more than 80% of them seen just once; the ten biggest clones take up just under 6.5%. Sequenced material: peripheral blood. Source of these receptors: a woman between 50 and 59 years old with COVID-19, enrolled during active disease.

V gene TRBV7-4 combines with J gene TRBJ2-1; D might be TRBD1 (6 bases). The CDR3 sequence is 17 residues long. Germline V gene lookup returns CDR1 SGHVT and CDR2 SQSDAQ. V shed 4 bases and J shed 2 bases, with 18 bases lying between them. CDR3 sequence reads: CASSSTTGHPPYNEQFF. DNA of the CDR3: TGTGCCAGCAGCTCAACTACAGGGCATCCCCCCTACAATGAGCAGTTCTTC.

The table lists this clone with a few counts. The V gene is TRBV30, the J gene TRBJ1-1, with 8 bases aligning to TRBD1. V lost 1 base, J lost 1 base, and 8 bases stayed unmatched. CDR1 and CDR2 from the germline V gene are GTSNPN and SVGIG (reference sequence). The CDR3 runs 16 residues. The CDR3 spells CAWSANLGTGNTEAFF. The CDR3 nucleotides read TGTGCCTGGAGTGCTAACTTAGGGACAGGGAACACTGAAGCTTTCTTT.

CDR3 sequence (DNA): TGTGCCAGCAGTTTACCCGGGACAGGGAACACCGGGGAGCTGTTTTTT. Translation: CASSLPGTGNTGELFF. The V and J genes are TRBV27 and TRBJ2-2; 8 positions match TRBD1. Germline values: CDR1 MNHEY, CDR2 SMNVEV (reference sequence). The length of the CDR3 is 16 residues. Trimming took 2 bases from V and 1 from J; bases not matched to a gene: 3.

The chain combines TRBV4-2 with TRBJ2-7; 8 positions agree with TRBD2. Germline CDR1 and CDR2: LGHNA and YNFKEQ. This CDR3 contains 14 residues. The junction had 6 bases not matched to a gene; V was cut back by 2 bases and J by 6 bases. CDR3 sequence: CASSQRSGMGEQYF. The CDR3 nucleotides read TGTGCCAGCAGCCAACGTAGCGGGATGGGCGAGCAGTACTTC.

The V gene is TRBV19, the J gene TRBJ2-1; 8 bases fit TRBD1. This CDR3 is 12 amino acids long. The V and J ends lost 6 bases and 12 bases, in that order; junction bases with no gene match: 7. The germline CDR1 and CDR2 sequences are LNHDA and SQIVND (reference sequence). The CDR3 here is CASSPAGGRQFF. Written as DNA, the CDR3 is TGTGCCAGTAGCCCGGCAGGGGGCCGGCAGTTCTTC.

The rearrangement uses TRBV6-5 and TRBJ2-3, with 9 bases identical to TRBD2. Germline V gives CDR1 MNHEY, CDR2 SVGAGI. This CDR3 comprises 15 residues. The V gene end was trimmed by 6 bases and the J gene end by 0 bases; junction bases not matched to a gene: 4. Here the CDR3 reads CASSRLAASTDTQYF. The CDR3 DNA reads TGTGCCAGCAGCCGACTAGCGGCTAGCACAGATACGCAGTATTTT.

The chain recombines TRBV9 with TRBJ2-1; 8 bases fit TRBD2. The CDR3 runs 16 residues. The ends lost 3 bases at V and 6 bases at J; junction bases unmatched: 11. Germline lookup yields CDR1 SGDLS and CDR2 YYNGEE. CDR3: CASSAPVAGGFNEQFF. DNA for the CDR3: TGTGCCAGCAGCGCACCCGTCGCGGGAGGTTTCAATGAGCAGTTCTTC.

The gene calls are TRBV10-1 and TRBJ2-3; TRBD2 matches 12 bases. Germline V gene sequence: CDR1 WNHNN, CDR2 SYGVQD (reference sequence). The trim removed 5 bases at V and 2 bases at J, leaving 17 bases unmatched. There are 20 residues in the CDR3. DNA of the CDR3: TGCGCCAGCAGTAGAATGAGGACTAGCGGGATTTGTCCCTACACAGATACGCAGTATTTT. This encodes CASSRMRTSGICPYTDTQYF.

The gene calls are TRBV7-9 and TRBJ1-3; no reliable D call. V gave up 5 bases and J gave up 0 bases, with 11 bases separating them. Per germline, CDR1 SEHNR and CDR2 FQNEAQ (reference sequence). The CDR3 consists of 15 residues. The DNA of the CDR3 is TGTGCCAGCAGCCCTGACAAGAGCTCTGGAAACACCATATATTTT. Its translation is CASSPDKSSGNTIYF.

The chain has TRBV18 and TRBJ2-7; 8 nucleotides align to TRBD1. CDR3 length equals 15 residues. The germline V gene encodes CDR1 KGHSH and CDR2 LQKENI. J lost 2 bases, V lost 4 bases, and 7 bases had no gene match. The CDR3 protein is CASSRGPGGAYEQYF. In nucleotides, the CDR3 is TGTGCCAGCTCACGCGGCCCAGGGGGCGCCTACGAGCAGTACTTC.

The chain couples TRBV6-5 to TRBJ1-6; D is perhaps TRBD1 (6 bases). Trimming took off 6 bases at V and 7 bases at J, with 13 bases between the two ends. In germline, CDR1 is MNHEY, CDR2 SVGAGI. CDR3 size: 14 residues. The CDR3 DNA reads as TGTGCCAGCAGGACAGGAGAGGGGAATTCACCCCTCCACTTT. Translation gives CASRTGEGNSPLHF.

This chain joins TRBV18 and TRBJ2-3, with 11 bases matching TRBD2. The CDR3 spans 17 residues. Germline trimming cut 0 bases from V and 3 bases from J; bases unmatched to any gene: 5. Germline loops: CDR1 KGHSH, CDR2 LQKENI. CDR3 amino acids: CASSPPSSGRLTDTQYF. CDR3 DNA: TGTGCCAGCTCACCACCGTCTAGCGGGAGGCTAACAGATACGCAGTATTTT.

The genes are TRBV2 and TRBJ2-3; tentative D call: TRBD1 (5 bases). This CDR3 region has 14 residues. V was shortened by 9 bases and J by 0 bases, with 13 bases between the two germline ends. Germline CDR1 and CDR2: SNHLY and FYNNEI. The CDR3 region is CASLDTVSTDTQYF. Written as DNA, the CDR3 is TGTGCCAGTTTGGACACGGTTAGCACAGATACGCAGTATTTT.

This clone occurred once. The chain joins TRBV29-1 to TRBJ2-3; a possible D gene is TRBD2 (5 bases). Germline lookup yields CDR1 SQVTM and CDR2 ANQGSEA. Trimming took off 7 bases at V and 6 bases at J, with 17 bases between the two ends. This CDR3 spans 13 amino acids. CDR3 sequence (DNA): TGCAGCGCCGACTCGGGAAAGAGTGATACGCAGTATTTT. It codes for CSADSGKSDTQYF.

Comment on this clone: One base away lies a much larger clone, so this may be a sequencing read error. The V call is TRBV5-1, the J call TRBJ1-5; TRBD1 aligns across 9 bases. Germline lookup yields CDR1 SGHRS and CDR2 YFSETQ. V lost 4 bases to trimming and J lost 2 bases; unmatched junction nucleotides: 1. The length of the CDR3 is 14 residues. DNA of the CDR3: TGCGCCAGCAGCCGGACAGGGGGCAATCAGCCCCAGCATTTT. It translates to CASSRTGGNQPQHF.

This rearrangement joins TRBV9 to TRBJ1-6; D gene ambiguous. The CDR3 contains 13 residues. Trimming removed 6 bases from V and 9 bases from J, with 13 bases in between. Germline V gene data show CDR1 as SGDLS and CDR2 as YYNGEE. The CDR3 sequence is CASNEGGSSPLHF. The CDR3 coding sequence is TGTGCCAGCAACGAGGGCGGTAGTTCACCCCTCCACTTT.

V usage is TRBV27 and J usage is TRBJ1-6; no firm D call. The CDR3 is 14 residues long. Germline-derived CDR1 and CDR2 are MNHEY and SMNVEV (reference sequence). Trimming cost V 0 bases and J 9 bases, with 9 bases left between them. CDR3 in DNA: TGTGCCAGCAGTTTATCGAGGTTCTCTTCACCCCTCCACTTT. It specifies CASSLSRFSSPLHF.

The chain links TRBV2 to TRBJ1-1; 10 bases are a match to TRBD1. The CDR3 sequence is 14 residues long. V lost 8 bases, J lost 5 bases, and 8 bases stayed unmatched. The germline gives CDR1 SNHLY, CDR2 FYNNEI. The DNA for the CDR3 is TGTGCCAGCCGGGACAGGGGTGGGTTGACTGAAGCTTTCTTT. It translates to CASRDRGGLTEAFF.

This chain joins TRBV2 and TRBJ1-2; weak D call: TRBD1 (6 bases). Per germline, CDR1 SNHLY and CDR2 FYNNEI. Deletions cut 7 bases from V and 0 bases from J, with 12 bases between. CDR3 length: 14 residues. Written as DNA, the CDR3 is TGTGCCAGCAAGGGGGACACAGCTAACTATGGCTACACCTTC. This gives the protein CASKGDTANYGYTF.

At least ten counts were recorded for this clone. The J gene is TRBJ2-2, the V gene TRBV5-1; D uncertain. Germline assignment: CDR1 SGHRS and CDR2 YFSETQ. Trimming took 7 bases from V and 6 from J, leaving 10 bases between them. This CDR3 has 12 residues. The CDR3 here is CASLNIAGELFF. The CDR3, as DNA: TGCGCCAGCTTGAACATTGCCGGGGAGCTGTTTTTT.

V usage is TRBV7-2 and J usage is TRBJ2-2, with 9 nucleotides matching TRBD1. Germline V gives CDR1 SGHTA, CDR2 FQGNSA. The trim removed 3 bases at V and 5 bases at J, leaving 16 bases unmatched. The CDR3 runs to 19 residues. The CDR3 spells CASSLTGQGLGGGTGELFF. Written as DNA, the CDR3 is TGTGCCAGCAGCTTGACGGGACAGGGCCTAGGCGGGGGAACCGGGGAGCTGTTTTTT.

The chain couples TRBV18 to TRBJ1-2; 7 bases line up with TRBD1. The trim removed 3 bases at V and 8 bases at J, leaving 6 bases unmatched. The CDR3 consists of 13 residues. Germline V gene sequence: CDR1 KGHSH, CDR2 LQKENI. The CDR3 nucleotides read TGTGCCAGCTCACCGACAGGGATCGACGGCTACACCTTC. As protein: CASSPTGIDGYTF. Using reference TRBV18 and TRBJ1-2 for the parts outside the CDR3, the full variable domain is NAGVMQNPRHLVRRRGQEARLRCSPMKGHSHVYWYRQLPEEGLKFMVYLQKENIIDESGMPKERFSAEFPKEGPSILRIQQVVRGDSAAYFCASSPTGIDGYTFGSGTRLTVV.

J is TRBJ1-1 and V is TRBV29-1; D is uncertain. Trimming left V 1 base short and J 6 bases short, with 6 bases between. CDR3 length: 11 amino acids. Germline assignment: CDR1 SQVTM and CDR2 ANQGSEA. CDR3 sequence reads: CSVEGRAEAFF. The CDR3 DNA follows: TGCAGCGTTGAAGGGAGGGCTGAAGCTTTCTTT.

CDR3 in amino acids: CASSIPTGLYGKNIQYF. CDR3 nucleotide sequence: TGTGCCAGTAGTATCCCTACAGGGCTATACGGCAAAAACATTCAGTACTTC. J is TRBJ2-4 and V is TRBV19; TRBD1 might be the D (6 bases). V dropped 3 bases and J dropped 3 bases, with 18 bases sitting between them. Germline V CDR1 and CDR2: LNHDA, SQIVND (reference sequence). The CDR3 has 17 amino acids.

This rearrangement joins TRBV3-1 (or the pseudogene TRBV3-2) to TRBJ1-1; 7 bases fit TRBD1. Losses at the gene ends were 8 bases for V and 4 bases for J; bases not matched to a gene: 7. The CDR3 contains 13 residues. CDR1 LGHDT and CDR2 YNNKEL come from the germline V gene (reference sequence). The CDR3 protein is CASRRGQVTEAFF. The CDR3 coding sequence is TGTGCCAGCCGAAGGGGGCAAGTCACTGAAGCTTTCTTT.

The chain is built from TRBV27 and TRBJ2-1; TRBD2 agrees at 9 bases. After removal of 0 bases from V and 7 bases from J, the junction contained 10 bases not matched to a gene. This CDR3 contains 17 residues. Per germline, CDR1 MNHEY and CDR2 SMNVEV (reference sequence). CDR3 residues: CASSLSRAGGPGNEQFF. For the CDR3, the DNA is TGTGCCAGCAGTTTATCAAGGGCGGGAGGGCCCGGGAATGAGCAGTTCTTC.

The chain has TRBV5-1 and TRBJ2-7; maybe TRBD1 (6 bases). V was trimmed by 0 bases and J by 4 bases, leaving 14 bases between them. The CDR3 is 15 amino acids. CDR1 is SGHRS, CDR2 YFSETQ, per germline. The DNA of the CDR3 is TGCGCCAGCAGCTTGGAGACAGGAAATTATTACGAGCAGTACTTC. It specifies CASSLETGNYYEQYF.

The table lists this clone with a few counts. This sequence joins TRBV4-1 and TRBJ2-3; a weak D match, TRBD2 (5 bases). This CDR3 has 14 amino acids. V was cut by 6 bases and J by 3 bases, with 13 bases left in between. CDR1 and CDR2 (germline): MGHRA, YSYEKL. The CDR3 spells CASSLLGGTDTQYF. CDR3 bases: TGCGCCAGCAGTCTTTTAGGCGGGACAGATACGCAGTATTTT.

This chain uses TRBV9 with TRBJ2-6, with D perhaps matching TRBD1 (6 bases). Germline V gene lookup returns CDR1 SGDLS and CDR2 YYNGEE. There are 20 residues in the CDR3. Trimming stripped 1 base from V and 0 bases from J, with 20 bases between. Here the CDR3 reads CASSVFSLNGQSSGANVLTF. The CDR3 DNA is TGTGCCAGCAGCGTATTTTCTCTCAACGGACAGAGCTCTGGGGCCAACGTCCTGACTTTC.

This chain uses TRBV5-1 with TRBJ2-1; maybe TRBD1 (5 bases). V dropped 4 bases and J dropped 10 bases, with 9 bases sitting between them. Germline V CDR1 and CDR2: SGHRS, YFSETQ. The CDR3 has 11 amino acids. CDR3 sequence (DNA): TGCGCCAGCAGCCTGGGGCGGGAGCAGTTCTTC. Its protein is CASSLGREQFF.